This TCR beta chain was profiled in a study of Ad26.COV2.S vaccination and SARS-CoV-2 variants. This table comes from immunoSEQ multiplex PCR, and its TCRdb copy is limited to in-frame clones, with some not included. The sample has some 330,000 clones; 90% are singletons. V shed 5 bases and J 4 bases; nucleotides not matched to a gene: 8. The V gene's germline CDR1 is SEHNR and CDR2 FQNEAQ (reference sequence). This CDR3 region has 15 residues. Stated treatment: around 19 received Ad26.COV2.S at low or high dose, single or two shots; about 5 received placebo; per-sample allocation not given. Day 63 following the first vaccine or placebo injection was when the samples were taken.

The sample consisted of peripheral blood, taken in a trial of Ad26.COV2.S vaccine versus placebo. The TCR originated in a person between 18 and 65 years old who received the Ad26.COV2.S COVID-19 vaccine or a placebo. The rearrangement uses TRBV7-9 and TRBJ1-3; 7 bases align to TRBD1. The CDR3 region has the DNA TGTGCCAGCAGCACCAGACAGGGCCCCGGAAACACCATATATTTT. This encodes CASSTRQGPGNTIYF.